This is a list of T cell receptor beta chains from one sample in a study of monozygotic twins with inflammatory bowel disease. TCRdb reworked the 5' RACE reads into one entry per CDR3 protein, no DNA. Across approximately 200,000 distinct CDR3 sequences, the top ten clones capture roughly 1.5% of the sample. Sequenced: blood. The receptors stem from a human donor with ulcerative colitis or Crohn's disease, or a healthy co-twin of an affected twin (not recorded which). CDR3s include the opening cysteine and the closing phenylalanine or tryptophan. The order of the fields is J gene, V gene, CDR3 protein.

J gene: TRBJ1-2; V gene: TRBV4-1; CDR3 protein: CASSQLGAVRGYTF
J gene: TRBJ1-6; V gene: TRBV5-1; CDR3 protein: CASSPKTRSSYNSPLHF
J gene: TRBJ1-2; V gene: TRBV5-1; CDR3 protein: CASSLPPTGYYGYTF
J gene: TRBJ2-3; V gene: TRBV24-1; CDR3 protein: CATSDSRMADTQYF
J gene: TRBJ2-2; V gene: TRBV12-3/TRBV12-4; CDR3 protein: CASSPLGGGTGELFF
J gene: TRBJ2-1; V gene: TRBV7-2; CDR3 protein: CASSLVWGLAELNEQFF
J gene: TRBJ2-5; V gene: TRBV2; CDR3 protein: CASTPRSLETQYF
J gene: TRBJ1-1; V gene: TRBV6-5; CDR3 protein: CASSYSAGREAFF
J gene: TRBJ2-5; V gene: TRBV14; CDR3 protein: CASSEGNSQETQYF
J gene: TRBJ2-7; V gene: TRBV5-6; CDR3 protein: CASSLVLGYEQYF
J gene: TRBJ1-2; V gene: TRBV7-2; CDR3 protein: CASSFDRGYRYGYTF
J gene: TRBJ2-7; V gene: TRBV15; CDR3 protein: CATSRVQGAPEQYF
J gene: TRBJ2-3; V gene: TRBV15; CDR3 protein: CATSRVGSGGANTQYF
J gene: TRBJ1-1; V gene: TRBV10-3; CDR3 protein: CAISGVNTEAFF
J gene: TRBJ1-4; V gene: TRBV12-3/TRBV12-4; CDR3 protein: CASSAPGARSEKLFF
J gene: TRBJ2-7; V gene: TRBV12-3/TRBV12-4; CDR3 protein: CASSYWGIGYEQYF
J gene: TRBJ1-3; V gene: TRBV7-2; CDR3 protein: CASSSVSGDTIYF
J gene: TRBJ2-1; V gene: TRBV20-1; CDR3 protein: CSARPMAGGLNEQFF
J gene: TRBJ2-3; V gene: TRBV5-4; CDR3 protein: CASNLKAQGTDTQYF
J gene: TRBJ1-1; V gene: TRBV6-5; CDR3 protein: CASSYGDRKAFF
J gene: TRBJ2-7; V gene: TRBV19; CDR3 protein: CASSTRGSGYEQYF
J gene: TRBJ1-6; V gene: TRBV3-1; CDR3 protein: CASSPEVSSPLHF
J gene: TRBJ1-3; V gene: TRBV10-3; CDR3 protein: CAISSSTEQKPGNTIYF
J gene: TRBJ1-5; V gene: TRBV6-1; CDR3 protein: CASSLWTGGNSNQPQHF
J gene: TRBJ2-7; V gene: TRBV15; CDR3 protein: CATSSTGTSGYEQYF
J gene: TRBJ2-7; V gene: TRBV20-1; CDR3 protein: CSARDRGSSYEQYF
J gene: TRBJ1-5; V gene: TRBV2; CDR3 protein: CASHKRGGQPQHF
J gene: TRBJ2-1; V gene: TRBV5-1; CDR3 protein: CTSSLGTLSFGFF
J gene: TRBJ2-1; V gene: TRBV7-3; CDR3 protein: CASSSTGQIIQQFF
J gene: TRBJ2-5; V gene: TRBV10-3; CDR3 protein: CAIRVPGQETQYF
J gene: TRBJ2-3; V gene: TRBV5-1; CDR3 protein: CASSLGTSGGSTDTQYF
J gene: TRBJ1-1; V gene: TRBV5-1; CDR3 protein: CASSLLGENTEAFF
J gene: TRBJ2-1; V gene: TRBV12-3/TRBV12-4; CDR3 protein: CASSLNQGGVLNDQFF
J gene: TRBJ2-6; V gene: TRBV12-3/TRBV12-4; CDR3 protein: CASRPQGGGSGANVLTF
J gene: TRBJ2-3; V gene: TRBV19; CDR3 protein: CASSILMGGLDTQYF
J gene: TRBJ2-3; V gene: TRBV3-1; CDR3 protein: CASSRLGTDTQYF
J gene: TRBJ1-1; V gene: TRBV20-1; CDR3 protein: CSGVDRAEAFF
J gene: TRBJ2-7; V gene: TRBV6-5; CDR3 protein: CASAGLAPYEQYF
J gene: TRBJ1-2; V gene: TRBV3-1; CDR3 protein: CASSQERGYTF
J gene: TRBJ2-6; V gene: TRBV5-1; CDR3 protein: CASSLTGNVVAGANVLTF
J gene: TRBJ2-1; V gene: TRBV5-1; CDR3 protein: CASSLTSSYNEQFF
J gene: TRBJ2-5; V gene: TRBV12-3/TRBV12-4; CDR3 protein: CASSLMAGVGETQYF
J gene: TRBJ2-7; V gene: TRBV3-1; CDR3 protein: CASSQVVDEQYF
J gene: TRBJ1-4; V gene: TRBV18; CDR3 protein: CASSPREGNEKLFF
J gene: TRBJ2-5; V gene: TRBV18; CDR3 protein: CASSPLKETQYF
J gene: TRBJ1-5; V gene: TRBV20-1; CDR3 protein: CSAGEWGNQPQHF
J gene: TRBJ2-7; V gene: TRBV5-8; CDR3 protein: CASSRNRDRGAYEQYF
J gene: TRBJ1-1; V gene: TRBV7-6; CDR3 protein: CASSLDFRNTEAFF
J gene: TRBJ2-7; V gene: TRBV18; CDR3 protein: CASSNTGSGEQYF
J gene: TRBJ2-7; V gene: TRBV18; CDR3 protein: CASSSTGEEQYF